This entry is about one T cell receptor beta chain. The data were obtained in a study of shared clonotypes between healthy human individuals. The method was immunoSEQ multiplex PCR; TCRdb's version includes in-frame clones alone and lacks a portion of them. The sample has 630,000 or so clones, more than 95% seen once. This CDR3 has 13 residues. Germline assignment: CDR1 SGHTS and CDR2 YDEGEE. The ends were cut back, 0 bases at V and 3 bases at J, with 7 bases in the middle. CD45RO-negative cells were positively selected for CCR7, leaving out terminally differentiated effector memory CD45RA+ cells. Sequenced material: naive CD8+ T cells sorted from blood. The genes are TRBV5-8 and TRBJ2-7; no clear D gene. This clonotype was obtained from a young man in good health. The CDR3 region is CASSLEADYEQYF. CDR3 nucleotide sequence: TGTGCCAGCAGCTTGGAGGCAGACTACGAGCAGTACTTC.